This TCR beta chain was sequenced during a study of cytomegalovirus exposure and HLA in healthy donors. As for the study in general: A prior analysis found 100 million to 140 million unique TCR beta sequences from 150 million to 200 million T cells.

Study-wide points: In a later analysis, at a false discovery rate of 0.05, about 17,000 TCR beta sequences matched HLA alleles. V- and J-gene trimming in TCR beta was tied to a missense DCLRE1C variant by an analysis performed later.

A note on this clone: Its specificity is not known.

The CDR3 is 18 amino acids. PCR was performed using 60 Vbeta and 13 Jbeta primers. Original analysis: Among the unique TCR beta chains that a later analysis counted, 80 million to 100 million in all, roughly 11 million were shared. Profiled with immunoSEQ multiplex PCR; TCRdb holds only in-frame clones, not every one. From that table come the V and J calls and clone size; the DNA was used to work out D and trimming. The sample lists some 99,000 clones, roughly 70% occurring once. The receptor was derived from a male donor in good health and CMV-seronegative. Sequencing was done on a sample of PBMCs. V gene TRBV21-1 combines with J gene TRBJ1-5; TRBD1, the D gene given by the table, was not confirmed from the DNA. TRBV21-1 is a pseudogene segment. CDR3 coding DNA: TGTGCCAGCAGCAAAGGGTCAGCCGAAGGGGGTGACAATCAGCCCCAGCATTTT. It is translated as CASSKGSAEGGDNQPQHF.